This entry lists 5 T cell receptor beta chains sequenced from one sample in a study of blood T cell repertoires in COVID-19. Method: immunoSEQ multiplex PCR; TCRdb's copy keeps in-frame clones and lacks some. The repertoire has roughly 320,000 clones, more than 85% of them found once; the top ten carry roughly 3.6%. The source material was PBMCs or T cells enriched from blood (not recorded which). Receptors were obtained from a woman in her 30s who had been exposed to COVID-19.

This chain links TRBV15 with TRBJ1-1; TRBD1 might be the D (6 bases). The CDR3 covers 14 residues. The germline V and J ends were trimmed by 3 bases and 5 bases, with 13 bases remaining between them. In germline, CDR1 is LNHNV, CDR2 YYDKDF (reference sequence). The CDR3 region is CATSRLGGRTEAFF. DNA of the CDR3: TGTGCCACCAGCAGGTTAGGGGGAAGGACTGAAGCTTTCTTT.

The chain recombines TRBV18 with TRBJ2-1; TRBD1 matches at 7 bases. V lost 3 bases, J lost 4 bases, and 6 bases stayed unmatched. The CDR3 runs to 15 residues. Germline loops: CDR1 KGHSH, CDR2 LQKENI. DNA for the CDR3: TGTGCCAGCTCACCCAGGACAGGAGATTACAATGAGCAGTTCTTC. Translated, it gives CASSPRTGDYNEQFF.

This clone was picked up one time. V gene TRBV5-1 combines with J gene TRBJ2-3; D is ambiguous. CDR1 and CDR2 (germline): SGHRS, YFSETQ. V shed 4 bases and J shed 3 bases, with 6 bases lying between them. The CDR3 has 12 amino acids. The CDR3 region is CASSPRTDTQYF. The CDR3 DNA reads TGCGCCAGCAGCCCGCGGACAGATACGCAGTATTTT.

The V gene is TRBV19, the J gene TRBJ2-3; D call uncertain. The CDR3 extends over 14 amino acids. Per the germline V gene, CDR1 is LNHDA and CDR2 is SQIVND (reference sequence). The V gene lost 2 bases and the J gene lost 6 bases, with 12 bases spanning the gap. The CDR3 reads CASSISSAADTQYF. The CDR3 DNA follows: TGTGCCAGTAGTATATCCTCCGCGGCGGATACGCAGTATTTT.

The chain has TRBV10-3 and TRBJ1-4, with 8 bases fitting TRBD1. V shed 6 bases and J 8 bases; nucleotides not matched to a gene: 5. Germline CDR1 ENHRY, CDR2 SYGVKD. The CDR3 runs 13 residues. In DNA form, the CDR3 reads TGTGCCATCAGCCAGGGGGCACAGGAAAAACTGTTTTTT. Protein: CAISQGAQEKLFF.